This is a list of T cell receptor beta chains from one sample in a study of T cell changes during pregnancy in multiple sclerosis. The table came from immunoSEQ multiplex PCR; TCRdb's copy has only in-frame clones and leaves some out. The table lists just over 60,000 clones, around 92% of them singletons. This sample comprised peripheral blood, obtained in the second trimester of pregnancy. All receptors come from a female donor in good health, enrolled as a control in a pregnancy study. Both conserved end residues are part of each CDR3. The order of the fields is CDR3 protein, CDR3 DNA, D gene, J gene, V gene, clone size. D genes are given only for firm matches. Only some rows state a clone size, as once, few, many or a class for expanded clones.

cdr3_aa: CASSQGTGSTDTQYF
cdr3_nt: TGCGCCAGCAGCCAAGGTACGGGGAGCACAGATACGCAGTATTTT
d_call: -
j_call: TRBJ2-3
v_call: TRBV4-1
clone_size: -

cdr3_aa: CASSLVVSLGRRHQPQHF
cdr3_nt: TGTGCCAGTAGCCTGGTGGTCTCCCTGGGCCGGAGGCATCAGCCCCAGCATTTT
d_call: -
j_call: TRBJ1-5
v_call: TRBV19
clone_size: -

cdr3_aa: CASTAGQVHQPQHF
cdr3_nt: TGTGCCAGCACGGCGGGACAGGTACATCAGCCCCAGCATTTT
d_call: TRBD1
j_call: TRBJ1-5
v_call: TRBV2
clone_size: once

cdr3_aa: CASSIGSLRYEQYF
cdr3_nt: TGTGCCAGTAGTATTGGGAGCTTGCGGTACGAGCAGTACTTC
d_call: -
j_call: TRBJ2-7
v_call: TRBV19
clone_size: -

cdr3_aa: CASSLGSGRLEQYF
cdr3_nt: TGTGCCAGCAGCTTAGGTAGCGGGAGGCTCGAGCAGTACTTC
d_call: TRBD2
j_call: TRBJ2-7
v_call: TRBV11-1
clone_size: -

cdr3_aa: CASSQTPGLAGESYEQFF
cdr3_nt: TGTGCCAGCAGCCAGACGCCGGGACTAGCGGGAGAAAGTTATGAGCAGTTCTTC
d_call: TRBD2
j_call: TRBJ2-1
v_call: TRBV7-9
clone_size: -

cdr3_aa: CASHPGQGADEQYF
cdr3_nt: TGTGCCAGCCACCCGGGACAGGGGGCCGACGAGCAGTACTTC
d_call: TRBD1
j_call: TRBJ2-7
v_call: TRBV18
clone_size: -

cdr3_aa: CASSLGTGVRTGELFF
cdr3_nt: TGTGCCAGCAGCTTAGGTACAGGGGTGAGGACCGGGGAGCTGTTTTTT
d_call: TRBD1
j_call: TRBJ2-2
v_call: TRBV11-3
clone_size: -

cdr3_aa: CASSYFRAGGPETQYF
cdr3_nt: TGTGCCAGCAGTTACTTCAGGGCGGGAGGGCCGGAGACCCAGTACTTC
d_call: TRBD2
j_call: TRBJ2-5
v_call: TRBV6-5
clone_size: -

cdr3_aa: CASSSGAQGGYTF
cdr3_nt: TGTGCCAGCAGTTCAGGGGCCCAGGGTGGCTACACCTTC
d_call: -
j_call: TRBJ1-2
v_call: TRBV6-5
clone_size: once

cdr3_aa: CASGAQGQGGNTIYF
cdr3_nt: TGTGCCAGCGGAGCTCAAGGGCAGGGCGGAAACACCATATATTTT
d_call: -
j_call: TRBJ1-3
v_call: TRBV6-1
clone_size: -

cdr3_aa: CAWSGRGLGYTF
cdr3_nt: TGTGCCTGGAGTGGCAGGGGGCTAGGCTACACCTTC
d_call: TRBD1
j_call: TRBJ1-2
v_call: TRBV30
clone_size: -

cdr3_aa: CAPSWTGDPYEQYF
cdr3_nt: TGCGCCCCCAGCTGGACAGGGGATCCCTACGAGCAGTACTTC
d_call: TRBD1
j_call: TRBJ2-7
v_call: TRBV10-1
clone_size: once

cdr3_aa: CASSFGGDNTGELFF
cdr3_nt: TGTGCCAGCAGTTTTGGCGGGGATAACACCGGGGAGCTGTTTTTT
d_call: -
j_call: TRBJ2-2
v_call: TRBV27
clone_size: -

cdr3_aa: CASSTPPGLPLF
cdr3_nt: TGTGCCAGCAGCACCCCTCCGGGACTACCACTTTTC
d_call: TRBD2
j_call: TRBJ2-7
v_call: TRBV9
clone_size: -

cdr3_aa: CASSLTASYEQYF
cdr3_nt: TGTGCCAGCAGTTTGACAGCCTCCTACGAGCAGTACTTC
d_call: -
j_call: TRBJ2-7
v_call: TRBV27
clone_size: -

cdr3_aa: CASSMTQTLGGRDLRSSYEQYF
cdr3_nt: TGCGCCAGCAGCATGACACAGACCCTAGGCGGGAGGGATCTACGTAGCTCCTACGAGCAGTACTTC
d_call: TRBD2
j_call: TRBJ2-7
v_call: TRBV10-2
clone_size: -

cdr3_aa: CASSWQGATLTYEQYF
cdr3_nt: TGTGCCAGCAGTTGGCAGGGGGCAACATTGACATACGAGCAGTACTTC
d_call: TRBD1
j_call: TRBJ2-7
v_call: TRBV28
clone_size: -

cdr3_aa: CASSPSGYGELFF
cdr3_nt: TGTGCCTCCTCACCCTCAGGGTACGGGGAGCTGTTTTTT
d_call: -
j_call: TRBJ2-2
v_call: TRBV19
clone_size: -

cdr3_aa: CASSDRSDGANVLTF
cdr3_nt: TGTGCCAGCAGTGACAGGTCGGATGGGGCCAACGTCCTGACTTTC
d_call: -
j_call: TRBJ2-6
v_call: TRBV6-1
clone_size: once

cdr3_aa: CASSVGGLSYNEQFF
cdr3_nt: TGTGCCAGCAGCGTAGGGGGGCTCTCCTACAATGAGCAGTTCTTC
d_call: -
j_call: TRBJ2-1
v_call: TRBV9
clone_size: -

cdr3_aa: CASSGDNNYGYTF
cdr3_nt: TGTGCCAGCAGTGGGGACAACAACTATGGCTACACCTTC
d_call: -
j_call: TRBJ1-2
v_call: TRBV27
clone_size: -

cdr3_aa: CASIETGNTEAFF
cdr3_nt: TGTGCCAGTATCGAGACAGGGAACACTGAAGCTTTCTTT
d_call: -
j_call: TRBJ1-1
v_call: TRBV19
clone_size: -

cdr3_aa: CASSRGRGGRDEQFF
cdr3_nt: TGCGCCAGCAGCAGAGGGAGGGGCGGTAGAGATGAGCAGTTCTTC
d_call: TRBD2
j_call: TRBJ2-1
v_call: TRBV10-1
clone_size: -

cdr3_aa: CASSLSVRTEAFF
cdr3_nt: TGTGCCAGCAGCTTATCTGTCAGGACTGAAGCTTTCTTT
d_call: -
j_call: TRBJ1-1
v_call: TRBV7-9
clone_size: -

cdr3_aa: CASSTTGISYEQYF
cdr3_nt: TGCGCCAGCAGCACTACAGGGATAAGCTACGAGCAGTACTTC
d_call: -
j_call: TRBJ2-7
v_call: TRBV5-1
clone_size: once

cdr3_aa: CASSLVWAGSSYEQYF
cdr3_nt: TGTGCCAGCAGCTTGGTGTGGGCGGGGAGCTCCTACGAGCAGTACTTC
d_call: -
j_call: TRBJ2-7
v_call: TRBV5-4
clone_size: once

cdr3_aa: CAMGAGETQYF
cdr3_nt: TGTGCGATGGGGGCTGGAGAGACCCAGTACTTC
d_call: -
j_call: TRBJ2-5
v_call: TRBV7-2
clone_size: -

cdr3_aa: CASSPKSGDQPQHF
cdr3_nt: TGTGCCAGCTCACCAAAGTCCGGGGATCAGCCCCAGCATTTT
d_call: -
j_call: TRBJ1-5
v_call: TRBV18
clone_size: -

cdr3_aa: CARSGGGNEQFF
cdr3_nt: TGTGCCAGAAGCGGTGGCGGGAATGAGCAGTTCTTC
d_call: -
j_call: TRBJ2-1
v_call: TRBV5-3
clone_size: -

cdr3_aa: CASSPHRQGPSNQPQHF
cdr3_nt: TGTGCCAGCAGTCCGCACCGACAGGGTCCGAGCAATCAGCCCCAGCATTTT
d_call: TRBD1
j_call: TRBJ1-5
v_call: TRBV28
clone_size: -

cdr3_aa: CASREGFGGETQYF
cdr3_nt: TGTGCCAGCAGAGAGGGGTTTGGAGGGGAGACCCAGTACTTC
d_call: -
j_call: TRBJ2-5
v_call: TRBV25-1
clone_size: -

cdr3_aa: CASSYSISGNTGELFF
cdr3_nt: TGTGCCAGCAGTTACTCGATCAGCGGGAACACCGGGGAGCTGTTTTTT
d_call: -
j_call: TRBJ2-2
v_call: TRBV6-6
clone_size: -

cdr3_aa: CASSPSHSRAPDTQYF
cdr3_nt: TGTGCCAGCAGCCCCTCCCATAGCCGAGCCCCAGATACGCAGTATTTT
d_call: -
j_call: TRBJ2-3
v_call: TRBV7-8
clone_size: -

cdr3_aa: CSVEEPGGWQETQYF
cdr3_nt: TGCAGCGTTGAAGAGCCAGGGGGCTGGCAAGAGACCCAGTACTTC
d_call: TRBD1
j_call: TRBJ2-5
v_call: TRBV29-1
clone_size: -

cdr3_aa: CATHKGPSNTGELFF
cdr3_nt: TGTGCCACCCACAAGGGGCCTTCGAACACCGGGGAGCTGTTTTTT
d_call: -
j_call: TRBJ2-2
v_call: TRBV19
clone_size: -

cdr3_aa: CASSVEGYAEQYF
cdr3_nt: TGTGCCAGCAGCGTTGAGGGATACGCCGAGCAGTACTTC
d_call: -
j_call: TRBJ2-7
v_call: TRBV9
clone_size: -

cdr3_aa: CASSFCSHSSSYEQYF
cdr3_nt: TGTGCCAGCAGCTTTTGTTCCCACAGTAGCTCCTACGAGCAGTACTTC
d_call: -
j_call: TRBJ2-7
v_call: TRBV7-4
clone_size: -

cdr3_aa: CAGSGGYNEQFF
cdr3_nt: TGTGCCGGTAGCGGGGGGTACAATGAGCAGTTCTTC
d_call: TRBD2
j_call: TRBJ2-1
v_call: TRBV30
clone_size: -

cdr3_aa: CASSDSAGPYGYTF
cdr3_nt: TGTGCCAGCAGTGATTCGGCAGGGCCTTATGGCTACACCTTC
d_call: -
j_call: TRBJ1-2
v_call: TRBV6-1
clone_size: -

cdr3_aa: CASTLLGRSSTDTQYF
cdr3_nt: TGTGCCAGCACCTTACTGGGGCGGAGCAGCACAGATACGCAGTATTTT
d_call: -
j_call: TRBJ2-3
v_call: TRBV27
clone_size: -

cdr3_aa: CSVVGGRTDTQYF
cdr3_nt: TGCAGCGTTGTTGGGGGCCGCACAGATACGCAGTATTTT
d_call: -
j_call: TRBJ2-3
v_call: TRBV29-1
clone_size: -

cdr3_aa: CASSRLAGNTGELFF
cdr3_nt: TGTGCCAGCAGCCGACTAGCGGGGAACACCGGGGAGCTGTTTTTT
d_call: TRBD2
j_call: TRBJ2-2
v_call: TRBV13
clone_size: -

cdr3_aa: CASGQGEFYNEQFF
cdr3_nt: TGCGCCAGTGGACAGGGGGAATTCTACAATGAGCAGTTCTTC
d_call: TRBD1
j_call: TRBJ2-1
v_call: TRBV10-1
clone_size: -

cdr3_aa: CASSWSGSEAFF
cdr3_nt: TGTGCCAGCAGCTGGTCCGGGTCTGAAGCTTTCTTT
d_call: -
j_call: TRBJ1-1
v_call: TRBV7-9
clone_size: few

cdr3_aa: CASSYRTSGTYEQYF
cdr3_nt: TGTGCCAGCAGTTACCGGACTAGCGGAACCTACGAGCAGTACTTC
d_call: TRBD2
j_call: TRBJ2-7
v_call: TRBV6-5
clone_size: once

cdr3_aa: CAWIGLTAGLTDTQYF
cdr3_nt: TGTGCCTGGATTGGATTGACAGCGGGGCTCACAGATACGCAGTATTTT
d_call: TRBD2
j_call: TRBJ2-3
v_call: TRBV30
clone_size: -

cdr3_aa: CASSVAGGSGANVLTF
cdr3_nt: TGTGCCAGCAGCGTAGCGGGGGGCTCTGGGGCCAACGTCCTGACTTTC
d_call: TRBD2
j_call: TRBJ2-6
v_call: TRBV9
clone_size: -